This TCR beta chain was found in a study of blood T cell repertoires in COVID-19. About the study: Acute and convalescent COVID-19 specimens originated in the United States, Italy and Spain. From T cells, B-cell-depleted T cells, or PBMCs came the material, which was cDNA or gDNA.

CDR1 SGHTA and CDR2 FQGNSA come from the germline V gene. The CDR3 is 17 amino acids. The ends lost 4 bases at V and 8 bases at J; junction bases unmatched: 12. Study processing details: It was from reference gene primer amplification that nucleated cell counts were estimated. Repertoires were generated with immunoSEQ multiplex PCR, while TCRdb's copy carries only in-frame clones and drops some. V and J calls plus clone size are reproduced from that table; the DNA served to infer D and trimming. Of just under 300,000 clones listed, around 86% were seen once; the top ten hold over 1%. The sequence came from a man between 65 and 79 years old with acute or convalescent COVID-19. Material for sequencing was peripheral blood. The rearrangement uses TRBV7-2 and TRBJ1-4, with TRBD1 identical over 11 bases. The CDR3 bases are TGTGCCAGCAGCTCGGGGCCCTCGGGACAGGGGGGCGAAAAACTGTTTTTT. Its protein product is CASSSGPSGQGGEKLFF.